What follows describes a single TCR beta chain. A read error may be the cause here, since a much bigger clone is one base away. TCRdb itself ran the PCR reads through MiXCR, one entry per CDR3 protein. The data hold fewer than 20,000 distinct CDR3 sequences, with approximately 47% observed a single time. The sample originates from a study of CD4 and CD8 cells across lung adenocarcinoma regions. The germline V gene encodes CDR1 MGHDK and CDR2 SYGVNS. This CDR3 has 15 amino acids. Localized lung adenocarcinoma, a non-small cell lung cancer, affected the donors. Sequenced sample: CD8+ T cells from the center of a lung tumor. The gene calls are TRBV25-1 and TRBJ2-5; 9 bases agree with TRBD1. The TCR comes from a female donor with lung adenocarcinoma. The CD4 and CD8 labels of this study may be unreliable. The CDR3 loop reads CASSADRGGFNEEFF. The CDR3 bases are TGTGCCAGCAGTGCAGACAGGGGGGGGTTCAATGAGGAGTTCTTC.